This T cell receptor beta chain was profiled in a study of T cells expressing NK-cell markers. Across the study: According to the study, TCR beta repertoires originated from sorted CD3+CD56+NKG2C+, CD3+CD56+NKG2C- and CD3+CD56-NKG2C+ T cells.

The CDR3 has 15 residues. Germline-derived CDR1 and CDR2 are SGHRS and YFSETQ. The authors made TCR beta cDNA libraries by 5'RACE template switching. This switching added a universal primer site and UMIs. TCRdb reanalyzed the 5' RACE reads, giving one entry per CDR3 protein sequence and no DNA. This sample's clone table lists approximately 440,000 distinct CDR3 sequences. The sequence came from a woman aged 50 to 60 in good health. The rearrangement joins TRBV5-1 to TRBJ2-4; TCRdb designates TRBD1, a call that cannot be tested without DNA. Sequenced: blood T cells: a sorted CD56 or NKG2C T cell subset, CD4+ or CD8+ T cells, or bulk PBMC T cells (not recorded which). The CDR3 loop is CASSSSQGVGNIQYF.